The 7 T cell receptor beta chains listed next were all sequenced from one sample in a study of response to subunit inactivated influenza vaccine. MiXCR, run by TCRdb on the RT-PCR reads, gives a single entry per CDR3 protein. The sample records 800,000 to 1,000,000 distinct CDR3 sequences, 20% to 25% being singletons. Sequenced material: PBMCs from blood, taken around 5 days after vaccination. Every receptor here comes from a man between 45 and 60 years old who received an inactivated influenza vaccine.

The chain has TRBV7-6 and TRBJ2-1, with 11 nucleotides matching TRBD1. Germline V lookup: CDR1 SGHVS, CDR2 FNYEAQ. CDR3 size: 17 residues. The V segment lost 5 bases and the J segment 3 bases; nucleotides outside the gene matches: 9. The CDR3 is CASSLRPGQGGYNEQFF. In nucleotides, the CDR3 is TGTGCCAGCAGCCTCCGACCGGGACAGGGGGGCTACAATGAGCAGTTCTTC.

J is TRBJ2-5 and V is TRBV9, with D tentatively TRBD1 (6 bases). V was pared by 2 bases and J by 4 bases, with 12 bases between. The CDR3 sequence is 14 residues long. Germline CDR1 SGDLS, CDR2 YYNGEE. CDR3 loop: CASSVTGNRETQYF. The DNA for the CDR3 is TGTGCCAGCAGCGTTACAGGGAACCGAGAGACCCAGTACTTC.

J is TRBJ1-2 and V is TRBV24-1; 7 positions agree with TRBD1. CDR1 is KGHDR and CDR2 is SFDVKD in the germline V gene. V lost 2 bases and J lost 4; bases outside the gene matches: 6. CDR3 length equals 15 residues. The CDR3 reads CATSDSGTAFYGYTF. The DNA of the CDR3 is TGTGCCACCAGTGATTCCGGGACAGCGTTCTATGGCTACACCTTC.

This clonotype occurred a few times. The genes are TRBV4-3 and TRBJ1-1; a possible D gene is TRBD1 (5 bases). V lost 4 bases, J lost 0 bases, and 9 bases lay in between. Germline V gene data show CDR1 as LGHNA and CDR2 as YSLEER. This CDR3 region has 14 residues. DNA of the CDR3: TGCGCCAGCAGCCGCGGGACGGTGAACACTGAAGCTTTCTTT. Residues: CASSRGTVNTEAFF.

This clonotype showed up just a few times. DNA of the CDR3: TGTGCCAGCAGTTACGCTGTCGGGAGAAGAACAGATACGCAGTATTTT. Translation: CASSYAVGRRTDTQYF. The rearrangement links TRBV6-5 to TRBJ2-3, with D perhaps TRBD2 (6 bases). The CDR3 is 16 residues long. The germline V and J ends were trimmed by 2 bases and 3 bases, with 15 bases remaining between them. The germline CDR1 and CDR2 sequences are MNHEY and SVGAGI.

The chain is built from TRBV6-5 and TRBJ2-2; TRBD2 agrees at 7 bases. V lost 2 bases to trimming and J lost 0 bases; unmatched junction nucleotides: 12. This CDR3 comprises 19 residues. Per the germline V gene, CDR1 is MNHEY and CDR2 is SVGAGI. CDR3 sequence (DNA): TGTGCCAGCAGTTACCGTCTGGTGGGGGGGAAGGCGAACACCGGGGAGCTGTTTTTT. Protein: CASSYRLVGGKANTGELFF.

V is TRBV20-1 and J is TRBJ1-5, with D perhaps matching TRBD1 (5 bases). Between the trimmed V and J ends, which lost 5 bases and 4 bases, there was a span of 18 bases. The CDR3 contains 15 residues. CDR1 and CDR2 (germline): DFQATT, SNEGSKA (reference sequence). CDR3 sequence reads: CSAPDLGAKNQPQHF. Here the CDR3 DNA reads TGCAGTGCTCCAGATTTAGGGGCGAAAAATCAGCCCCAGCATTTT.